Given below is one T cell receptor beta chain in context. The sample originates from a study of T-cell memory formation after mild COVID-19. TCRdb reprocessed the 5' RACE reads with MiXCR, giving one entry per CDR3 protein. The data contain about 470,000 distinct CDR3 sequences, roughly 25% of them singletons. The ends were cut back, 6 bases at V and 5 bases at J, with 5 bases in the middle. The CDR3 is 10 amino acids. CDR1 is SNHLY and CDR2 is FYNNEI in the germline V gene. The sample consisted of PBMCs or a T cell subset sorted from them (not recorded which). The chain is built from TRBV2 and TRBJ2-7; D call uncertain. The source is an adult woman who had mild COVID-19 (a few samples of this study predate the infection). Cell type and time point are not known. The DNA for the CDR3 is TGTGCCAGCAGAAAGAACGAGCAGTACTTC. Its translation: CASRKNEQYF.